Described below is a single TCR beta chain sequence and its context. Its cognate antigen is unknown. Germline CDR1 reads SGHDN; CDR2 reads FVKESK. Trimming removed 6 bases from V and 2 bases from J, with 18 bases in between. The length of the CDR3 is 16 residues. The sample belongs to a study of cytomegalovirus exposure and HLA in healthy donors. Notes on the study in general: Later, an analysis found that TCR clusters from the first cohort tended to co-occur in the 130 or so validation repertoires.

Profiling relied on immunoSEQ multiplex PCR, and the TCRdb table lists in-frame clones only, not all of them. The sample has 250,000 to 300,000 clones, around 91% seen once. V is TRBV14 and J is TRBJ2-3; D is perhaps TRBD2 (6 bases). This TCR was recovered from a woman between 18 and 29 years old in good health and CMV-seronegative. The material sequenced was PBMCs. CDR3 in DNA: TGTGCCAGCAGGTCCGGTCGGGGGAATCCCACAGATACGCAGTATTTT. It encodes CASRSGRGNPTDTQYF.